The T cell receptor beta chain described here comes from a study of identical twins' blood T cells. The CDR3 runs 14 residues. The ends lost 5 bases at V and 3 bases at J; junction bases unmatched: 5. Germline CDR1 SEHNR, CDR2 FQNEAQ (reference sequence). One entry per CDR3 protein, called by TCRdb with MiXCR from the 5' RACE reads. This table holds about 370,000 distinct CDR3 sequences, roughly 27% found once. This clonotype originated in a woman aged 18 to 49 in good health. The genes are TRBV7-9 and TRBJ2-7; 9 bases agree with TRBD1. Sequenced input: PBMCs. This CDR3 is CASSQGQGFYEQYF. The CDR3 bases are TGTGCCAGCAGCCAGGGACAGGGTTTCTACGAGCAGTACTTC.